The 25 T cell receptor beta chains given below trace back to one sample, sequenced in a study of blood T cell repertoires in COVID-19. Libraries were prepared by immunoSEQ multiplex PCR; TCRdb keeps only in-frame clonotypes and omits some of them. This sample has roughly 150,000 clones, with approximately 84% found just once. The sequencing input was peripheral blood. The receptors originated from a man aged 65 to 79 with active or convalescent COVID-19.

This chain's CDR3 is CASSMTGSPRALHF. Written as DNA, the CDR3 is TGTGCCAGTAGTATGACAGGGAGCCCTCGGGCCCTCCACTTT. This rearrangement joins TRBV19 to TRBJ1-6; 7 bases align to TRBD1. Germline lookup yields CDR1 LNHDA and CDR2 SQIVND (reference sequence). The CDR3 runs 14 residues. Trimming removed 3 bases from V and 14 bases from J; junction bases left unmatched: 10.

The chain carries TRBV19 and TRBJ2-5; TRBD2 might be the D (7 bases). This CDR3 comprises 14 residues. The germline CDR1 and CDR2 sequences are LNHDA and SQIVND (reference sequence). Trimming left V 9 bases short and J 5 bases short, with 19 bases between. The CDR3 nucleotides are TGTGCCAGCGCAGCTAGGGGGGGAGCGGAGACCCAGTACTTC. This encodes CASAARGGAETQYF.

The rearrangement joins TRBV5-4 to TRBJ2-1, with D perhaps matching TRBD2 (5 bases). Trimming took off 4 bases at V and 0 bases at J, with 14 bases between the two ends. The germline CDR1 and CDR2 sequences are SGHNT and YYREEE (reference sequence). There are 16 residues in the CDR3. The CDR3 region has the DNA TGTGCCAGCAGCCCGGGTGGAACTAGCTCCTACAATGAGCAGTTCTTC. Translation gives CASSPGGTSSYNEQFF.

The V and J genes are TRBV7-2 and TRBJ2-1; 7 bases line up with TRBD2. The CDR3 has 15 residues. Germline CDR1 reads SGHTA; CDR2 reads FQGNSA. The junction had 5 bases not matched to a gene; V was cut back by 4 bases and J by 2 bases. The CDR3 loop is CASSSQRGTYNEQFF. CDR3 nucleotides: TGTGCCAGCAGCTCCCAGCGGGGCACCTACAATGAGCAGTTCTTC.

The genes are TRBV18 and TRBJ2-5; TRBD1 aligns across 9 bases. Trimming at V came to 0 bases and at J to 4 bases, leaving 3 bases not matched to a gene. The CDR3 is 15 residues long. From germline, CDR1 is KGHSH and CDR2 LQKENI. The CDR3 region is CASSPPGQGGETQYF. As DNA, the CDR3 is TGTGCCAGCTCACCACCGGGACAGGGTGGAGAGACCCAGTACTTC.

The V call is TRBV29-1, the J call TRBJ2-5; the match to TRBD2 covers 9 bases. Germline assignment: CDR1 SQVTM and CDR2 ANQGSEA. J gave up 4 bases and V 4 bases, and 4 bases lay outside the gene matches. The CDR3 has 13 residues. CDR3 sequence (DNA): TGCAGCGTTGGCCCGCGGGGGGGAGAGACCCAGTACTTC. The encoded protein is CSVGPRGGETQYF.

The V call is TRBV7-3, the J call TRBJ1-5, with D perhaps matching TRBD1 (5 bases). Germline V gene lookup returns CDR1 SGHTA and CDR2 FQGTGA. V dropped 1 base and J dropped 6 bases, with 13 bases sitting between them. This CDR3 comprises 15 residues. CDR3 region: CASSLNGQGGQPQHF. CDR3 coding DNA: TGTGCCAGCAGCTTAAACGGGCAGGGAGGTCAGCCCCAGCATTTT.

This clone was seen more than once but under ten times. The J gene is TRBJ1-4, the V gene TRBV19, with 7 bases lining up with TRBD1. V was pared by 9 bases and J by 5 bases, with 9 bases of the junction left unmatched. This CDR3 is 14 amino acids long. Germline V gene data show CDR1 as LNHDA and CDR2 as SQIVND (reference sequence). CDR3 amino acids: CASSDRDGNEKLFF. The DNA of the CDR3 is TGTGCCAGCTCCGACAGGGATGGGAATGAAAAACTGTTTTTT.

The rearrangement links TRBV6-2 or TRBV6-3 to TRBJ2-3; D may be TRBD1 (5 bases). Trimming removed 5 bases at V and 5 bases at J, with 17 bases between. Germline loops: CDR1 MNHEY, CDR2 SVGEGT. This CDR3 spans 15 amino acids. The CDR3 loop is CASSSLKTAIDTQYF. The CDR3 DNA sequence: TGTGCCAGCAGTAGCCTAAAGACAGCGATAGATACGCAGTATTTT.

The rearrangement links TRBV7-8 to TRBJ2-1; TRBD1 is a possible D gene (7 bases). This CDR3 has 14 residues. The V end lost 5 bases, the J end lost 12 bases, and 20 bases lay between the germline ends. Germline values: CDR1 SGHVS, CDR2 FQNEAQ. The CDR3 DNA follows: TGTGCCAGCAGCCCCTCCACGGAGGGGACAGTGCAGTTCTTC. Protein sequence: CASSPSTEGTVQFF.

The genes are TRBV6-5 and TRBJ1-2; D might be TRBD1 (6 bases). This CDR3 is built from 15 residues. Germline-derived CDR1 and CDR2 are MNHEY and SVGAGI. Trimming shortened V by 7 bases and J by 4 bases, and 19 bases separated the two germline ends. The CDR3 bases are TGTGCCAGCATCGGGGGGGCATTTCCCGCCTATGGCTACACCTTC. Amino acids: CASIGGAFPAYGYTF.

The chain carries TRBV6-4 and TRBJ2-3; a possible D gene is TRBD1 (6 bases). The CDR3 sequence is 13 residues long. Trimming removed 2 bases from V and 6 bases from J, with 9 bases in between. Germline assignment: CDR1 MRHNA and CDR2 SNTAGT. CDR3 in DNA: TGTGCCAGCAGTGACCACAGGGTGGATACGCAGTATTTT. It encodes CASSDHRVDTQYF.

The V gene is TRBV9, the J gene TRBJ2-1; TRBD1 agrees at 9 bases. The V segment lost 4 bases and the J segment 5 bases; nucleotides outside the gene matches: 7. The CDR3 sequence is 15 residues long. The germline gives CDR1 SGDLS, CDR2 YYNGEE. CDR3 coding DNA: TGTGCCAGCAGCTCAGACAGGGGGATGCACAATGAGCAGTTCTTC. Amino acid sequence: CASSSDRGMHNEQFF.

This clone is a singleton in its sample. CDR3 sequence: CASSPGLAGRETQYF. The CDR3 coding sequence is TGTGCCAGCAGCCCGGGACTAGCGGGGCGGGAGACCCAGTACTTC. This rearrangement joins TRBV5-4 to TRBJ2-5; TRBD2 aligns across 13 bases. J lost 5 bases, V lost 4 bases, and 5 bases had no gene match. Germline values: CDR1 SGHNT, CDR2 YYREEE (reference sequence). The CDR3 spans 15 residues.

This chain links TRBV7-8 with TRBJ2-6, with TRBD1 identical over 7 bases. CDR3 length: 16 amino acids. Losses at the gene ends were 1 base for V and 2 bases for J; bases not matched to a gene: 2. CDR1 is SGHVS and CDR2 is FQNEAQ in the germline V gene. The DNA of the CDR3 is TGTGCCAGCAGCTTAGGGCAGGGGGCTGGGGCCAACGTCCTGACTTTC. It is translated as CASSLGQGAGANVLTF.

The chain's CDR3 is CASSLNSKETQYF. The CDR3 DNA is TGCGCCAGCAGCTTGAACTCAAAAGAGACCCAGTACTTC. V and J are TRBV5-1 and TRBJ2-5; D remains unclear. The CDR3 contains 13 residues. Germline CDR1 SGHRS, CDR2 YFSETQ. With 1 base removed from V and 3 bases from J, the gap between germline ends came to 7 bases.

This clone was found a few times. The rearrangement links TRBV7-9 to TRBJ2-7; D possibly corresponds to TRBD1 (6 bases). Per germline, CDR1 SEHNR and CDR2 FQNEAQ (reference sequence). The CDR3 runs to 15 residues. With 4 bases removed from V and 3 bases from J, the gap between germline ends came to 16 bases. Here the CDR3 reads CASSSTGFNYYEQYF. The CDR3 nucleotides read TGTGCCAGCAGCTCTACAGGGTTCAACTACTACGAGCAGTACTTC.

CDR3 region: CAISSQGLNTEAFF. CDR3 in DNA: TGTGCCATCAGTTCACAGGGGTTGAACACTGAAGCTTTCTTT. The V gene is TRBV10-3, the J gene TRBJ1-1, with 7 bases that match TRBD1. The germline gives CDR1 ENHRY, CDR2 SYGVKD. The CDR3 sequence is 14 residues long. Trimming at V came to 5 bases and at J to 0 bases, leaving 3 bases not matched to a gene.

The chain joins TRBV4-3 to TRBJ1-5, with D possibly TRBD1 on 6 matching bases. V was cut by 4 bases and J by 5 bases, with 12 bases left in between. The CDR3 has 14 residues. CDR1 LGHNA and CDR2 YSLEER come from the germline V gene. The CDR3 sequence: CASSLSGGDQPQHF. In DNA form, the CDR3 reads TGCGCCAGCAGCCTTTCTGGGGGCGATCAGCCCCAGCATTTT.

The chain recombines TRBV28 with TRBJ1-6; 7 nucleotides align to TRBD1. V shed 4 bases and J 9 bases; nucleotides not matched to a gene: 6. The CDR3 spans 14 residues. Germline CDR1 and CDR2: MDHEN and SYDVKM. As DNA, the CDR3 is TGTGCCAGCAGTTCGGGACAGATAATTTCACCCCTCCACTTT. Translation: CASSSGQIISPLHF.

The chain links TRBV9 to TRBJ2-5; TRBD2 aligns across 14 bases. Germline V gene lookup returns CDR1 SGDLS and CDR2 YYNGEE. The CDR3 is made up of 21 amino acids. Trimming at V came to 3 bases and at J to 1 base, leaving 17 bases not matched to a gene. The CDR3 loop reads CASSASGPFGLAGGSQETQYF. DNA of the CDR3: TGTGCCAGCAGCGCAAGCGGGCCCTTTGGACTAGCGGGGGGCTCCCAAGAGACCCAGTACTTC.

The chain has TRBV19 and TRBJ2-7, with D perhaps matching TRBD2 (7 bases). The CDR3 covers 16 residues. Trimming removed 5 bases at V and 2 bases at J, with 19 bases between. Germline assignment: CDR1 LNHDA and CDR2 SQIVND (reference sequence). DNA of the CDR3: TGTGCCAGTAGTCCCGGGGGGTTACAGGGTACCTACGAGCAGTACTTC. Translated: CASSPGGLQGTYEQYF.

This clone has only a few counts. The chain carries TRBV12-3 or TRBV12-4 and TRBJ1-5; D is possibly TRBD1 (5 bases). The length of the CDR3 is 13 residues. The germline V and J ends were trimmed by 4 bases and 7 bases, with 11 bases remaining between them. The CDR3 DNA reads TGTGCCAGCAGTTGGGGCGGGGGACAGCCCCAGCATTTT. This codes for CASSWGGGQPQHF.

The chain couples TRBV6-2 or TRBV6-3 to TRBJ2-6; 7 bases align to TRBD2. V was pared by 6 bases and J by 0 bases, with 2 bases of the junction left unmatched. The CDR3 is 15 residues long. From germline, CDR1 is MNHEY and CDR2 SVGEGT. The CDR3 DNA reads as TGTGCCAGCAGCCCGGGAGGCTCTGGGGCCAACGTCCTGACTTTC. It encodes CASSPGGSGANVLTF.

The count of this clone is one. The CDR3 loop reads CASTPGTGTDTQYF. CDR3 DNA: TGTGCCAGCACCCCCGGGACAGGCACAGATACGCAGTATTTT. The genes are TRBV6-5 and TRBJ2-3, with 7 bases fitting TRBD1. The CDR3 contains 14 residues. Germline loops: CDR1 MNHEY, CDR2 SVGAGI. Trimming removed 7 bases from V and 1 base from J; junction bases left unmatched: 5.